This passage covers 23 T cell receptor beta chains from one sample sequenced in a study of CD8+ T cells in alopecia areata. RNA, once extracted, was reverse transcribed into cDNA for use as the sequencing template. Some clones are missing from TCRdb's copy, which holds only in-frame ones; the method was immunoSEQ multiplex PCR. The data contain 65,000 to 90,000 clones, about 53% of them singletons. Sequenced: NKG2D-high CD8+ T cells sorted from blood. The source is a human donor with alopecia areata.

This sequence joins TRBV13 and TRBJ2-7; D perhaps matches TRBD2 (5 bases). Germline lookup yields CDR1 PRHDT and CDR2 FYEKMQ (reference sequence). There are 14 residues in the CDR3. Trimming took 3 bases from V and 0 from J, leaving 9 bases between them. The chain's CDR3 is CASSFPGISYEQYF. CDR3 nucleotides: TGTGCCAGCAGCTTCCCCGGGATCTCCTACGAGCAGTACTTC.

J is TRBJ2-1 and V is TRBV25-1, with D possibly matching TRBD2 (6 bases). Trimming shortened V by 3 bases and J by 6 bases, and 12 bases separated the two germline ends. This CDR3 is built from 14 residues. Germline V CDR1 and CDR2: MGHDK, SYGVNS. This CDR3 reads CASSDWGVGNEQFF. The CDR3 DNA sequence: TGTGCCAGCAGTGACTGGGGGGTAGGCAATGAGCAGTTCTTC.

The chain recombines TRBV29-1 with TRBJ1-6, with D hard to call. Trimming removed 5 bases from V and 11 bases from J, with 4 bases in between. CDR1 SQVTM and CDR2 ANQGSEA come from the germline V gene. CDR3 length equals 9 residues. CDR3 nucleotide sequence: TGCAGCGTTAGTCCACCCCTCCACTTT. Translated, it gives CSVSPPLHF.

V usage is TRBV29-1 and J usage is TRBJ2-2; D possibly uses TRBD1 or TRBD2 (5 bases each). Trimming took 6 bases from V and 5 from J, leaving 10 bases between them. From germline, CDR1 is SQVTM and CDR2 ANQGSEA. The CDR3 runs to 12 residues. CDR3 sequence: CSVLGVTGELFF. The CDR3 nucleotides are TGCAGCGTCCTGGGGGTTACCGGGGAGCTGTTTTTT.

The chain couples TRBV29-1 to TRBJ1-1, with D possibly TRBD1 on 6 matching bases. Germline V gives CDR1 SQVTM, CDR2 ANQGSEA. With 7 bases removed from V and 5 bases from J, the gap between germline ends came to 23 bases. The length of the CDR3 is 15 residues. The CDR3 loop is CSASKGGAGSTEAFF. CDR3 DNA: TGCAGCGCCTCAAAAGGGGGGGCCGGGAGTACTGAAGCTTTCTTT.

This clone was picked up a small number of times. The CDR3 DNA reads as TGTGCCAGCAGCAAAGGGAGGATTAGCGGATACTACAATGAGCAGTTCTTC. Its protein is CASSKGRISGYYNEQFF. This rearrangement joins TRBV21-1 to TRBJ2-1; the DNA was not compared with TRBD2, the D call given in the table. TRBV21-1 is tagged as a pseudogene. The CDR3 sequence is 17 residues long.

The chain has TRBV9 and TRBJ1-1; D may be TRBD1 (5 bases). The V gene's germline CDR1 is SGDLS and CDR2 YYNGEE. V lost 4 bases to trimming and J lost 1 base, with 11 bases between them. The CDR3 has 14 amino acids. The CDR3 loop reads CASSPFGANTEAFF. The CDR3 region has the DNA TGTGCCAGCAGCCCCTTCGGGGCGAACACTGAAGCTTTCTTT. Variable domain in full (rest from reference TRBV9 and TRBJ1-1): DSGVTQTPKHLITATGQRVTLRCSPRSGDLSVYWYQQSLDQGLQFLIQYYNGEERAKGNILERFSAQQFPDLHSELNLSSLELGDSALYFCASSPFGANTEAFFGQGTRLTVV.

V and J are TRBV13 and TRBJ2-3; 8 bases align to TRBD2. V gave up 6 bases and J gave up 7 bases; unmatched junction bases: 15. The CDR3 sequence is 16 residues long. Per germline, CDR1 PRHDT and CDR2 FYEKMQ (reference sequence). DNA of the CDR3: TGTGCCAGCAGTGCCCGGGGGCAGCGGGGGACGTATACGCAGTATTTT. Protein product: CASSARGQRGTYTQYF.

V usage is TRBV6-5 and J usage is TRBJ1-2; D is perhaps TRBD1 (6 bases). This CDR3 spans 12 amino acids. CDR1 is MNHEY and CDR2 is SVGAGI in the germline V gene. Trimming shortened V by 7 bases and J by 7 bases, and 13 bases separated the two germline ends. The chain's CDR3 is CASTGRGFGYTF. In nucleotides, the CDR3 is TGTGCCAGCACGGGCAGGGGCTTTGGCTACACCTTC.

In this sample, this clone turned up a few times. J is TRBJ1-1 and V is TRBV29-1, with 9 bases matching TRBD1. The CDR3 consists of 12 residues. The V segment lost 7 bases and the J segment 5 bases; nucleotides outside the gene matches: 5. Germline V gene data show CDR1 as SQVTM and CDR2 as ANQGSEA. The CDR3 here is CSAKTGGTEAFF. CDR3 DNA sequence: TGCAGCGCTAAGACAGGGGGTACTGAAGCTTTCTTT.

The chain links TRBV2 to TRBJ2-1; 8 nucleotides match TRBD2. Germline trimming cut 5 bases from V and 9 bases from J; bases unmatched to any gene: 12. This CDR3 has 15 amino acids. Germline values: CDR1 SNHLY, CDR2 FYNNEI. The CDR3 DNA sequence: TGTGCCAGCAGTCCCCTGCCCGGGGGGGGCCGTGAGCAGTTCTTC. Protein: CASSPLPGGGREQFF.

The chain has TRBV28 and TRBJ1-2, with D possibly TRBD1 on 5 matching bases. This CDR3 region has 16 residues. Deletions cut 5 bases from V and 4 bases from J, with 20 bases between. Germline lookup yields CDR1 MDHEN and CDR2 SYDVKM. The CDR3 here is CASSTINRDRSYGYTF. CDR3 DNA sequence: TGTGCCAGCAGTACCATTAATAGGGACCGCAGCTATGGCTACACCTTC.

CDR3 protein: CASSGSTSYEQYF. In DNA, the CDR3 is TGTGCCAGCTCCGGCAGCACTTCCTACGAGCAGTACTTC. The chain combines TRBV18 with TRBJ2-7; no firm D call. V lost 6 bases, J lost 1 base, and 10 bases lay in between. Germline lookup yields CDR1 KGHSH and CDR2 LQKENI. The CDR3 spans 13 residues.

V and J are TRBV7-9 and TRBJ2-7, with 12 bases fitting TRBD1. V lost 4 bases to trimming and J lost 6 bases; unmatched junction nucleotides: 7. Germline CDR1 SEHNR, CDR2 FQNEAQ (reference sequence). This CDR3 comprises 15 residues. This CDR3 is CASSSPGQGAFEQYF. For the CDR3, the DNA is TGTGCCAGCAGCTCTCCGGGACAGGGGGCCTTCGAGCAGTACTTC. The full variable domain, its missing parts supplied by reference TRBV7-9 and TRBJ2-7, is DTGVSQNPRHKITKRGQNVTFRCDPISEHNRLYWYRQTLGQGPEFLTYFQNEAQLEKSRLLSDRFSAERPKGSFSTLEIQRTEQGDSAMYLCASSSPGQGAFEQYFGPGTRLTVT.

The chain carries TRBV4-1 and TRBJ2-7; D might be TRBD1 or TRBD2, each matching 5 bases. Germline CDR1 MGHRA, CDR2 YSYEKL. The CDR3 loop spans 14 amino acids. The V end lost 2 bases, the J end lost 7 bases, and 15 bases lay between the germline ends. The CDR3 coding sequence is TGCGCCAGCAGCCAAACCGGGACCCCGGGAGAGCAGTACTTC. Its protein product is CASSQTGTPGEQYF.

The rearrangement uses TRBV4-1 and TRBJ2-7; 9 bases match TRBD1. The germline V gene encodes CDR1 MGHRA and CDR2 YSYEKL. V shed 4 bases and J 8 bases; nucleotides not matched to a gene: 6. This CDR3 is built from 13 residues. The CDR3 here is CASSPGQGVKQYF. The CDR3 bases are TGCGCCAGCAGCCCGGGACAGGGAGTAAAGCAGTACTTC.

The chain has TRBV27 and TRBJ2-2; D gene unclear. There are 13 residues in the CDR3. Germline V gene sequence: CDR1 MNHEY, CDR2 SMNVEV (reference sequence). Trimming shortened V by 8 bases and J by 7 bases, and 14 bases separated the two germline ends. CDR3: CASSNDAIGELFF. In DNA, the CDR3 is TGTGCCAGCTCAAATGACGCGATCGGGGAGCTGTTTTTT.

V gene TRBV7-9 combines with J gene TRBJ2-5, with 9 bases matching TRBD1. Losses at the gene ends were 0 bases for V and 3 bases for J; bases not matched to a gene: 5. This CDR3 is 16 amino acids long. Looked up from germline, CDR1 is SEHNR and CDR2 is FQNEAQ (reference sequence). The CDR3 DNA sequence: TGTGCCAGCAGCTTAGCGCCGGGACAGGGAGAAGAGACCCAGTACTTC. This sequence encodes CASSLAPGQGEETQYF.

V is TRBV5-1 and J is TRBJ2-2, with D hard to call. CDR3 length: 15 amino acids. Between the trimmed V and J ends, which lost 1 base and 0 bases, there was a span of 7 bases. Germline-derived CDR1 and CDR2 are SGHRS and YFSETQ. The chain's CDR3 is CASSLSPTNTGELFF. CDR3 in DNA: TGCGCCAGCAGCTTGAGCCCTACGAACACCGGGGAGCTGTTTTTT.

The chain couples TRBV5-1 to TRBJ2-7; D is undetermined. This CDR3 comprises 14 residues. The V end lost 0 bases, the J end lost 3 bases, and 10 bases lay between the germline ends. Looked up from germline, CDR1 is SGHRS and CDR2 is YFSETQ. CDR3 bases: TGCGCCAGCAGCTTGGACCGACTGGGCTACGAGCAGTACTTC. Residues: CASSLDRLGYEQYF.

A few counts support this clone. The chain has TRBV2 and TRBJ2-5; 7 bases are a match to TRBD2. The CDR3 covers 13 residues. V lost 5 bases, J lost 1 base, and 1 base stayed unmatched. CDR1 is SNHLY and CDR2 is FYNNEI in the germline V gene. CDR3 residues: CASSIAGQETQYF. The CDR3 region has the DNA TGTGCCAGCAGTATAGCGGGCCAAGAGACCCAGTACTTC.

This clone was detected a few times. The gene calls are TRBV7-9 and TRBJ1-4, with D possibly TRBD1 on 5 matching bases. The CDR3 sequence is 15 residues long. The germline V gene has CDR1 SEHNR and CDR2 FQNEAQ (reference sequence). Trimming took 5 bases from V and 2 from J, leaving 12 bases between them. The CDR3 region is CASSPPQVTNEKLFF. The CDR3 coding sequence is TGTGCCAGCAGCCCCCCACAGGTCACTAATGAAAAACTGTTTTTT.

The J gene is TRBJ2-7, the V gene TRBV5-6; D remains unclear. V lost 2 bases and J 5 bases, leaving 14 bases between the germline ends. Looked up from germline, CDR1 is SGHDT and CDR2 is YYEEEE. The CDR3 totals 14 residues. CDR3 sequence reads: CASSFGLGEDEQYF. The CDR3, as DNA: TGTGCCAGCAGCTTCGGTTTGGGTGAGGACGAGCAGTACTTC.